A single sample gave rise to the 3 T cell receptor beta chains below, sequenced in a study of blood T cells in healthy people across ages. Combining a sample-barcoded 5' primer with a J-beta primer mix, a second PCR ran for about 7 to 11 cycles. TCRdb analysed the 5' RACE reads with MiXCR anew, one entry per CDR3 protein. The sample lists 1.5 million to 2 million distinct CDR3 sequences, about 31% occurring once. Sequenced input: blood. Source of these receptors: a woman in her twenties or thirties in good health.

V is TRBV10-3 and J is TRBJ2-1, with D perhaps matching TRBD1 (6 bases). Trimming pared 6 bases from V and 8 bases from J, leaving 14 bases between. This CDR3 spans 13 amino acids. CDR1 is ENHRY and CDR2 is SYGVKD in the germline V gene. The CDR3 is CAISVSQGYEQFF. Here the CDR3 DNA reads TGTGCCATCAGCGTTTCACAGGGCTATGAGCAGTTCTTC.

This clonotype was seen repeatedly, ten times or more. The J gene is TRBJ2-1, the V gene TRBV29-1; tentative D call: TRBD2 (5 bases). Germline V lookup: CDR1 SQVTM, CDR2 ANQGSEA. Deletions cut 5 bases from V and 15 bases from J, with 17 bases between. This CDR3 is built from 11 residues. DNA of the CDR3: TGCAGCGTTTCTTTAGGGAGATGGTGGTTCTTC. As protein: CSVSLGRWWFF.

Ten or more counts support this clonotype. The gene calls are TRBV20-1 and TRBJ2-4, with TRBD2 matching 10 bases. Near its end, the DNA agrees better with TRBJ2-7, so the J call may be wrong. The V gene's germline CDR1 is DFQATT and CDR2 SNEGSKA (reference sequence). The CDR3 totals 15 residues. CDR3 in amino acids: CSATTRAAGGYEQYF. CDR3 nucleotide sequence: TGCAGTGCTACCACCCGGGCAGCGGGAGGGTACGAGCAGTACTTC.